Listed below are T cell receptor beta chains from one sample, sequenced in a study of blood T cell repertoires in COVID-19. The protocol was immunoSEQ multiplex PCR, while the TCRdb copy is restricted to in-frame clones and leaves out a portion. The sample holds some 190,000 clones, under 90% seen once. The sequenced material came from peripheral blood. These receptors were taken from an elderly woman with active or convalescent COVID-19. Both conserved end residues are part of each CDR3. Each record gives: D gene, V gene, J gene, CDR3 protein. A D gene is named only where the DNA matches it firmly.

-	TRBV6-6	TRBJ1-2	CASSVNRGAYGYTF
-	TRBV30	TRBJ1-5	CAWSPRVGVGNQPQHF
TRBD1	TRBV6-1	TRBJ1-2	CASSEGTVVKSYTF
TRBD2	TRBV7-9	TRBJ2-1	CASSLDGGDEQFF
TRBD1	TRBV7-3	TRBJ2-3	CASSSQGVGTDTQYF
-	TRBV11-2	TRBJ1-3	CASSEGQRNTIYF
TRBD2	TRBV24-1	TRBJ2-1	CATSDSLQRELINEQFF
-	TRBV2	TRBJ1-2	CASRVGQSMLGYTF
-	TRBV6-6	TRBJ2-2	CASFLGGRELSGELFF
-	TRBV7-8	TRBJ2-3	CASSLVNGGRPTDTQYF
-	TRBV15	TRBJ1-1	CATSRDARGNTEAFF
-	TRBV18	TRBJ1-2	CASSPNRVYTF
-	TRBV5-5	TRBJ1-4	CASSLYQEANEKLFF
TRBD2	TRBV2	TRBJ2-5	CASSRGLAGGGETQYF
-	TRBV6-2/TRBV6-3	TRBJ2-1	CASSYSASDPYNEQFF
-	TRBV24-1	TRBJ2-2	CATNGGQTGELFF
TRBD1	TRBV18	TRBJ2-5	CASSPDRGQETQYF
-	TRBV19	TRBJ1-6	CASSSSSYNSPLHF
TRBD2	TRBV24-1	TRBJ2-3	CATSVGRSTDTQYF
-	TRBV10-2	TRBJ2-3	CASSDRLVSTDTQYF
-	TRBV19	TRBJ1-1	CATRETDGGGVGTEAFF
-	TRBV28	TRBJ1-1	CASIPFPRNTEAFF
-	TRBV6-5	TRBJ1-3	CATGSSGNTIYF
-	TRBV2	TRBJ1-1	CASSLAPRTEAFF
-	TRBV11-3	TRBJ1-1	CASSPGSGVTEAFF
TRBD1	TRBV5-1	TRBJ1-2	CASSYRRGTGGPKNYGYTF
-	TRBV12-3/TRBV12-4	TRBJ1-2	CVSGSAGYTF
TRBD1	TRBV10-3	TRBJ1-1	CAIRRQGDTEAFF
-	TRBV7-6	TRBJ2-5	CASSLDSRRRGQETQYF
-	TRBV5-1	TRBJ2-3	CASRGGLGDTQYF
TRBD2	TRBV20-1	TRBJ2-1	CSASYRGGSSYNEQFF
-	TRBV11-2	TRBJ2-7	CASSLDPRDITYEQYF
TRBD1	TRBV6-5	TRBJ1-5	CASRGTGGGPQHF
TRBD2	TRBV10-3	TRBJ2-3	CAISLAGEDTQYF
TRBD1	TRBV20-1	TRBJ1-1	CSASRGEEAFF
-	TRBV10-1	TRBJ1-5	CAPDQGWNQPQHF
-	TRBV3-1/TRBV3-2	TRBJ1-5	CASSQDLINQPQHF
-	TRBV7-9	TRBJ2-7	CASSLADQGTYEQYF
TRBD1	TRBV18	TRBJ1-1	CASSPPGQQAFF
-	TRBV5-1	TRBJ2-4	CASSLAAGMVDIQYF
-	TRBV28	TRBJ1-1	CASSLTEPTEAFF
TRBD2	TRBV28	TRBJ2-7	CASTGTSGSRKQYF
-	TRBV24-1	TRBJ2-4	CATSDPGSSGKNIQYF
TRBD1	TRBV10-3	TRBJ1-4	CAISAQDRVNEKLFF
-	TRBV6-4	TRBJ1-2	CASRFGVSGGYTF
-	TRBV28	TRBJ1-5	CASSLSGGRNQPQHF
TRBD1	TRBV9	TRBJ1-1	CASSELSGQGPRGTEAFF
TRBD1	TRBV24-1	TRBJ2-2	CATSDRTGTNTGELFF
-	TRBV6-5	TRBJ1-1	CASTEQINTEAFF
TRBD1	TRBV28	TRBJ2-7	CASSYTGTGNGGLYEQYF
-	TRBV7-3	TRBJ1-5	CASSLRGGIDQPQHF
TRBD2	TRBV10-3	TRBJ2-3	CAIAQNRGRNSTDTQYF
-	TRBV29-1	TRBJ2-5	CSVEKFREQETQYF
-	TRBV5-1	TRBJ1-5	CASSLEGPYSNQPQHF
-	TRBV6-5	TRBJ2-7	CASSYSGPSSYEQYF
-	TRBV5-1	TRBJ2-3	CASSVVATDTQYF
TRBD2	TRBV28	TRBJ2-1	CATRLAGVYNEQFF
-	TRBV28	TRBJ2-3	CASSFLAGDTQYF
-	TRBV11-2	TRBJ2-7	CASSLVPPSGEQYF